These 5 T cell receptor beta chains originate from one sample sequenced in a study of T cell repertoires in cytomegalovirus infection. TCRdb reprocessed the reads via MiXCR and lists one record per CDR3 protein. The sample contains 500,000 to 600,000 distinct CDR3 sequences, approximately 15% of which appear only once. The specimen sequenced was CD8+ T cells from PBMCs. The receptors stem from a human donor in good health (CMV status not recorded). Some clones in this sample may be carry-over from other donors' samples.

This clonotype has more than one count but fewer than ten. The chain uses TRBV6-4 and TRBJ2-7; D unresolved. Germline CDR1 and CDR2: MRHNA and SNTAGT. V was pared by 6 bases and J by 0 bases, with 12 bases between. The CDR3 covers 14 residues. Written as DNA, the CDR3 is TGTGCCAGCAGCGAAGACCCCCTCTCCTACGAGCAGTACTTC. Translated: CASSEDPLSYEQYF.

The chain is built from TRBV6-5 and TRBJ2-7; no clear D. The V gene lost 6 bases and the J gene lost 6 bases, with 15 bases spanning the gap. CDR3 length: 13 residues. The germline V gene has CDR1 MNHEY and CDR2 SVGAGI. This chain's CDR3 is CASSPERRIEQYF. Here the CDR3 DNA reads TGTGCCAGCAGCCCCGAGAGAAGGATCGAGCAGTACTTC.

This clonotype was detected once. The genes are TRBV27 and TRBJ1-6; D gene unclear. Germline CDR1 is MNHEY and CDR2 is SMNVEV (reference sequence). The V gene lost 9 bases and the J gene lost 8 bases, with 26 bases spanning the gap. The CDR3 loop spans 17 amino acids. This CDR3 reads CARSSIPPIGGDSPLHF. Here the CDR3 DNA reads TGTGCCAGAAGCTCGATCCCGCCGATCGGAGGAGATTCACCCCTCCACTTT.

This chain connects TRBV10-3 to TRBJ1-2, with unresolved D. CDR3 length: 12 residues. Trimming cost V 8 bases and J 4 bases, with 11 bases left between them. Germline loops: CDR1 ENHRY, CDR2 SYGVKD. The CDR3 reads CAILAALYGYTF. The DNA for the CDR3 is TGTGCCATCCTCGCAGCCCTCTATGGCTACACCTTC.

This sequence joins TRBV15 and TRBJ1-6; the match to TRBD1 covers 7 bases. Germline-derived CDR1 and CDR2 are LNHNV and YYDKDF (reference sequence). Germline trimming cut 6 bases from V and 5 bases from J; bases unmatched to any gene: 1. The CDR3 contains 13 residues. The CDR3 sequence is CATRGQHNSPLHF. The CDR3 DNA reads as TGTGCCACCAGGGGACAGCATAATTCACCCCTCCACTTT.